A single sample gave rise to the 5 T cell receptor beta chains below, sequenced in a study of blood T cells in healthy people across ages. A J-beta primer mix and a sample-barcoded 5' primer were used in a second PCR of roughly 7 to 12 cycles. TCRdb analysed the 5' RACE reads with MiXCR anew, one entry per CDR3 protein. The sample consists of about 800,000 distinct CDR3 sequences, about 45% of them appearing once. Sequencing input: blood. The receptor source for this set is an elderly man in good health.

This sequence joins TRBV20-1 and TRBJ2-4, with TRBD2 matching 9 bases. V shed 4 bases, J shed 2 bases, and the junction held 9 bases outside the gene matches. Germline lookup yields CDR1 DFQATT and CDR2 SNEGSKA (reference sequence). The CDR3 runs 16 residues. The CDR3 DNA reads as TGCAGTGCTACGCCGGGACTAGCCGGAACCAAAAACATTCAGTACTTC. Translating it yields CSATPGLAGTKNIQYF.

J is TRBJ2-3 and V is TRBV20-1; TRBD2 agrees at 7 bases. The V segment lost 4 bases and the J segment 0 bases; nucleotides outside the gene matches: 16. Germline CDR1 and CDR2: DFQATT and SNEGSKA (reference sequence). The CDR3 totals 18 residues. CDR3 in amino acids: CSATPTSLDHFSTDTQYF. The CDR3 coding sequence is TGCAGTGCTACCCCGACTAGCCTAGACCACTTTAGCACAGATACGCAGTATTTT.

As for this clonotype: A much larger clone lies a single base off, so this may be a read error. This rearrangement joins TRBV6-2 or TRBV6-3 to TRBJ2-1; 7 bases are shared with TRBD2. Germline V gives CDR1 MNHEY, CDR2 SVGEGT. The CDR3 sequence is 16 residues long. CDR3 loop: CTSSYEEGGPPNEQFF. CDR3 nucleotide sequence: TGTACCAGCAGTTACGAGGAGGGAGGGCCTCCCAATGAGCAGTTCTTC.

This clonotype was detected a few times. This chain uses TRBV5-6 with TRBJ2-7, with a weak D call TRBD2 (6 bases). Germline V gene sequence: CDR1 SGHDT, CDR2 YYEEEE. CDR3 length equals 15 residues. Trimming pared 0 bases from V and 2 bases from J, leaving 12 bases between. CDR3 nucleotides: TGTGCCAGCAGCTTGGGCCCGCGGGAAGCCTACGAGCAGTACTTC. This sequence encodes CASSLGPREAYEQYF.

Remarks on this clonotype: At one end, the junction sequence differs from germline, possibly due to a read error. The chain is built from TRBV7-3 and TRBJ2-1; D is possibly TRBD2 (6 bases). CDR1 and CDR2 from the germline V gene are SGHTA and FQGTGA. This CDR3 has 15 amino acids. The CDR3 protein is CASSSERASVNEEFF. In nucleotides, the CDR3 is TGTGCCAGCAGCTCCGAGAGGGCTAGCGTCAATGAGGAGTTCTTC.